Described below is a single T cell receptor beta chain sequence and its context. This CDR3 is built from 11 residues. Trimming cost V 6 bases and J 5 bases, with 7 bases left between them. CDR1 and CDR2 from the germline V gene are MNHEY and SMNVEV (reference sequence). These data are taken from a study of regulatory T cells in long-lasting Graves disease. Arm-PCR with iRepertoire HTBI primers amplified the CDR3 regions for these TCR beta libraries. TCRdb re-called the multiplex PCR reads through MiXCR, storing one row per CDR3 protein. The sample contains 200,000 to 250,000 distinct CDR3 sequences, approximately 18% of which appear only once. Time point indicated: newly diagnosed GD, antithyroid drugs for less than 3 months. PBMC RNA served as the TCR library source. These data were also reused for a study on T cells in Graves' hyperthyroidism and ophthalmopathy.

The specimen was peripheral blood mononuclear cells (PBMCs), collected at new diagnosis, from a patient treated with antithyroid drugs. This clonotype was sampled from a young woman with Graves disease. The rearrangement links TRBV27 to TRBJ2-5; a weak D match, TRBD2 (5 bases). The CDR3 loop is CASRGVETQYF. The CDR3 DNA reads as TGTGCCAGCAGGGGAGTCGAGACCCAGTACTTC.